This TCR beta chain was documented in a study of human T cells and chemical hapten exposure. The library put unique molecular identifiers onto individual cDNA molecules. TCRdb re-called the RACE reads with MiXCR, one entry per CDR3 protein. The sample lists just over 90,000 distinct CDR3 sequences, roughly 8% occurring once. Time point: healthy volunteer bleed at 2 weeks. The authors extracted total RNA from unfractionated whole blood. This clonotype was observed many times. V was shortened by 0 bases and J by 7 bases, with 19 bases between the two germline ends. Germline V gene sequence: CDR1 SQVTM, CDR2 ANQGSEA. The CDR3 covers 15 residues.

The material sequenced was whole blood. The TCR sequence derives from a female donor in good health. Some clones in this sample may be carry-over from other donors' samples. This sequence joins TRBV29-1 and TRBJ2-7; D tentatively fits TRBD1 or TRBD2 (5 bases each). This CDR3 is CSVEEGLGTVGEQYF. The CDR3 DNA follows: TGCAGCGTTGAAGAGGGGCTTGGGACCGTTGGGGAGCAGTACTTC.